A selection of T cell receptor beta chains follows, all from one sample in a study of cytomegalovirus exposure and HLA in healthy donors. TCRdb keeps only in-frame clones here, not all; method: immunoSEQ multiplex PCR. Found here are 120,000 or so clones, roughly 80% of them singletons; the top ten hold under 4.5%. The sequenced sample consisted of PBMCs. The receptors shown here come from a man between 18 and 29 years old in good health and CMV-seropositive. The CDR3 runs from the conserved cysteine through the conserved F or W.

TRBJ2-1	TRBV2	CASRSGHEQFF
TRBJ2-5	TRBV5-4	CASSSDRLGAQYF
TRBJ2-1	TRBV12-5	CASGLLSGSSYNEQFF
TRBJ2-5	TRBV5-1	CASSLVSQETQYF
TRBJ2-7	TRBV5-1	CASSMTSLAGEQYF
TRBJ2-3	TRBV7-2	CASSPGISGSTDTQYF
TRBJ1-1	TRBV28	CASKRDRANTEAFF
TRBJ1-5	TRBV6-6	CASSSTGLGLGQPQHF
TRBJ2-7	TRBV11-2	CASSFPGPSYEQYF
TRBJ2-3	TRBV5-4	CASSAKGIPTDTQYF
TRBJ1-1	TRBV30	CAWAPPEYANTEAFF
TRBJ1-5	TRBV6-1	CASSEAGQGWKPQHF
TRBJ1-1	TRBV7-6	CASSLVPGSNTEAFF
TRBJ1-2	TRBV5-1	CASSWTGPNYGYTF
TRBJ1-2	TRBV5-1	CASSEQGANYGYTF
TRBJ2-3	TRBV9	CASSVGVRGGTDTQYF
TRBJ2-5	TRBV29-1	CSVIFGGETQYF
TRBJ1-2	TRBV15	CATSRDRARGPYGYTF
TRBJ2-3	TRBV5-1	CASRGTSGSYYTDTQYF
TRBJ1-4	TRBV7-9	CASSFQTGVSEKLFF
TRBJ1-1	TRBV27	CATQGQENTEAFF
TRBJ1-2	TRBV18	CASSPIGREDGYTF
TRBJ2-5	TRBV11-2	CASSLLGGGQETQYF